The present entry profiles one TCR beta chain with its context. The PCR employed 60 Vbeta primers together with 13 Jbeta primers. Produced via immunoSEQ multiplex PCR; TCRdb's table is partial and in-frame only. The sample consists of 100,000 to 150,000 clones, over 8.5% of them appearing once. Trimming at V came to 11 bases and at J to 8 bases, leaving 11 bases not matched to a gene. This CDR3 comprises 14 residues. Germline assignment: CDR1 SNHLY and CDR2 FYNNEI. The sample comes from a study of cytomegalovirus exposure and HLA in healthy donors. The clonotype originates from a woman aged 40 to 50 in good health and CMV-seropositive. The chain is built from TRBV2 and TRBJ2-2; TRBD2 matches at 10 bases. The specimen was PBMCs. The CDR3 DNA is TGTGCCGCCAAGCGGGGGGGCCGGATGGGGGAGCTGTTTTTT. As protein: CAAKRGGRMGELFF.